Listed below are T cell receptor beta chains from one sample, sequenced in a study of shared clonotypes between healthy human individuals. TCRdb keeps only in-frame clones here, not all; method: immunoSEQ multiplex PCR. The table shows roughly 2 million clones, with less than 95% occurring only once. Sequencing was carried out using naive CD8+ T cells sorted from blood. Receptors originate from a man aged 18 to 29 in good health. CDR3s include the opening cysteine and the closing phenylalanine or tryptophan.

TRBV7-9 | CAIGTASSGATGEEQYF
TRBV29-1 | CSVEERGTQYF
TRBV4-1 | CASNFRANTGELFF
TRBV2 | CASSSLLRSNSYEQYF
TRBV5-6 | CASSIGGNTEAFF
TRBV5-1 | CASSPGQGNIQYF
TRBV10-3 | CAISDREAASYEQYF
TRBV5-1 | CASSLAGQGANGELFF
TRBV9 | CASSVGFFNEQFF
TRBV5-4 | CASSFRAGGPPDTQYF
TRBV7-9 | CASSSSAYEQYF
TRBV15 | CATSREDGGFYNEQFF
TRBV28 | CASSLYRGVADEQYF
TRBV30 | CAWSVPGTSSYNEQFF
TRBV9 | CASSAYDTTDTQYF
TRBV28 | CASSLLSWGTTEAFF
TRBV4-1 | CASSQEGQGYQETQYF
TRBV28 | CASSQRTLGWLKLFF
TRBV9 | CASGRAASTDTQYF
TRBV7-9 | CASSSSTGVMSMPQHF
TRBV11-2 | CASSLLTGQGDYGYTF
TRBV6-5 | CASKPGTGTYEQYF
TRBV6-5 | CASSYQGLDSPLHF
TRBV5-5 | CASSLGTGGSYEQYF
TRBV6-6 | CASSSWGRTDNEQFF
TRBV7-2 | CASSSGITDTQYF
TRBV18 | CASSPSSGGVFSYEQYF
TRBV28 | CASSWDREGPMNTEAFF
TRBV19 | CASSIGPDNYGYTF
TRBV5-4 | CASSAFNTEAFF
TRBV7-8 | CASSLGGPGTEAFF
TRBV27 | CASRLVGNEQFF
TRBV19 | CASSPGTGSESPLHF
TRBV7-6 | CASSLDTSGKTGELFF
TRBV7-9 | CASSLARLALSTDTQYF
TRBV7-9 | CASSLAFAGWSGETQYF
TRBV19 | CASSEGEGAFF
TRBV7-6 | CASSLFIRDTQYF
TRBV27 | CASSLSGRTYEQYF
TRBV25-1 | CASSEGDSNQPQHF
TRBV7-9 | CASSLFGVSSTDTQYF